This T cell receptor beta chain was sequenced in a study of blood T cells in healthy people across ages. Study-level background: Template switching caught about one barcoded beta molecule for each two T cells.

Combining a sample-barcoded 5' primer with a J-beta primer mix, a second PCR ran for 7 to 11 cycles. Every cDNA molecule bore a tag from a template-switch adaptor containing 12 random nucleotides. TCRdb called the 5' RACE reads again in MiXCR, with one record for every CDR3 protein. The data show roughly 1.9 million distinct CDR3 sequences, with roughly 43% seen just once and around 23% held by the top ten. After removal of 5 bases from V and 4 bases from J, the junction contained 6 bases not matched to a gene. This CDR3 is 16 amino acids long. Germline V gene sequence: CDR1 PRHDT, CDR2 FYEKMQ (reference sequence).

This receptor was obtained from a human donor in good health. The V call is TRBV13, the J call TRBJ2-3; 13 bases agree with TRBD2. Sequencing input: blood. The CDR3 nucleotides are TGTGCCAGCAGCACCTCGACTAGCGGGGGGCCAGATACGCAGTATTTT. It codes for CASSTSTSGGPDTQYF.